One and the same sample provided the 8 T cell receptor beta chains below, sequenced in a study of blood T cell repertoires in COVID-19. The data were produced by immunoSEQ multiplex PCR, yet TCRdb's version contains in-frame clones alone and is incomplete. This repertoire shows fewer than 250,000 clones, almost 90% found once; its top ten account for roughly 15%. Sequencing was carried out using PBMCs or T cells enriched from blood (not recorded which). These receptors all come from a woman aged 45 to 65 with acute COVID-19.

The genes are TRBV19 and TRBJ1-1, with 8 bases matching TRBD1. The CDR3 has 15 amino acids. The germline V gene has CDR1 LNHDA and CDR2 SQIVND (reference sequence). Germline trimming cut 5 bases from V and 0 bases from J; bases unmatched to any gene: 5. The DNA for the CDR3 is TGTGCCAGTAGTTTGGACAGGGACTTGAACACTGAAGCTTTCTTT. It codes for CASSLDRDLNTEAFF. Complete variable domain (other parts from reference TRBV19 and TRBJ1-1): DGGITQSPKYLFRKEGQNVTLSCEQNLNHDAMYWYRQDPGQGLRLIYYSQIVNDFQKGDIAEGYSVSREKKESFPLTVTSAQKNPTAFYLCASSLDRDLNTEAFFGQGTRLTVV.

The J gene is TRBJ1-1, the V gene TRBV6-5; D is perhaps TRBD1 (6 bases). Germline lookup yields CDR1 MNHEY and CDR2 SVGAGI. Trimming pared 2 bases from V and 0 bases from J, leaving 10 bases between. CDR3 length: 15 amino acids. The CDR3 reads CASSYGGGMNTEAFF. The CDR3 nucleotides read TGTGCCAGCAGTTACGGGGGGGGCATGAACACTGAAGCTTTCTTT.

The CDR3, as DNA: TGTGCCAGTAGTATAGGGATAGCGGGAGGGCTTATTCAAGAGACCCAGTACTTC. This gives the protein CASSIGIAGGLIQETQYF. The chain has TRBV19 and TRBJ2-5, with 11 nucleotides matching TRBD2. The junction had 9 bases not matched to a gene; V was cut back by 1 base and J by 2 bases. From germline, CDR1 is LNHDA and CDR2 SQIVND (reference sequence). CDR3 length equals 18 residues. The entire variable domain, with the rest obtained from reference TRBV19 and TRBJ2-5, is as follows: DGGITQSPKYLFRKEGQNVTLSCEQNLNHDAMYWYRQDPGQGLRLIYYSQIVNDFQKGDIAEGYSVSREKKESFPLTVTSAQKNPTAFYLCASSIGIAGGLIQETQYFGPGTRLLVL.

This rearrangement joins TRBV29-1 to TRBJ2-3; maybe TRBD2 (6 bases). V lost 6 bases and J 1 base, leaving 14 bases between the germline ends. This CDR3 comprises 14 residues. Germline CDR1 reads SQVTM; CDR2 reads ANQGSEA. The CDR3 here is CSVVREAGTDTQYF. The CDR3 coding sequence is TGCAGCGTGGTGAGGGAGGCAGGCACAGATACGCAGTATTTT.

The V and J genes are TRBV7-8 and TRBJ2-1; 16 bases align to TRBD2. The trim removed 0 bases at V and 8 bases at J, leaving 4 bases unmatched. Germline V CDR1 and CDR2: SGHVS, FQNEAQ. The CDR3 has 17 amino acids. The DNA for the CDR3 is TGTGCCAGCAGCTTAGCGGGTGGGACTAGCGGGAGGGATGAGCAGTTCTTC. Translating gives CASSLAGGTSGRDEQFF.

The genes are TRBV2 and TRBJ1-2, with D perhaps matching TRBD1 (6 bases). CDR1 is SNHLY, CDR2 FYNNEI, per germline. The CDR3 is made up of 15 amino acids. V was cut by 4 bases and J by 8 bases, with 20 bases left in between. CDR3 nucleotide sequence: TGTGCCAGCAGTGGTGGACTGGGGGCAGCATACGGCTACACCTTC. This sequence encodes CASSGGLGAAYGYTF.

The chain has TRBV4-3 and TRBJ1-3; a weak D match, TRBD1 (5 bases). This CDR3 has 16 residues. Germline assignment: CDR1 LGHNA and CDR2 YSLEER. V was pared by 0 bases and J by 0 bases, with 9 bases between. The CDR3 loop reads CASSQEGGNSGNTIYF. In nucleotides, the CDR3 is TGCGCCAGCAGCCAAGAGGGGGGTAACTCTGGAAACACCATATATTTT.

This rearrangement joins TRBV11-2 to TRBJ2-5, with 9 positions matching TRBD2. This CDR3 spans 17 amino acids. CDR1 and CDR2 (germline): SGHAT, FQNNGV. Losses at the gene ends were 1 base for V and 5 bases for J; bases not matched to a gene: 11. The CDR3 DNA is TGTGCCAGCAGCTTAGTGGTTGGGAGCGGGGGGAAGGAGACCCAGTACTTC. Its protein is CASSLVVGSGGKETQYF.